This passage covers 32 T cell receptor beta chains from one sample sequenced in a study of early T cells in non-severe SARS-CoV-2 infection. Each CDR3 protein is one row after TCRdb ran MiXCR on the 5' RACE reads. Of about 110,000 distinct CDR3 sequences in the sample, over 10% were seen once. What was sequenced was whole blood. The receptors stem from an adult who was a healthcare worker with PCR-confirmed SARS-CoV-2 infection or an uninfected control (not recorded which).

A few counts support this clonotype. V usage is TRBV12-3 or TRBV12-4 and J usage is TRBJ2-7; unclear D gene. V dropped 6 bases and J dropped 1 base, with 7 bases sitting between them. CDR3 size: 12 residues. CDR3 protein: CASRGFSYEQYF. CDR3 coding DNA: TGTGCCAGCAGAGGATTTTCCTACGAGCAGTACTTC.

The CDR3 coding sequence is TGTGCCAGCAGCTTAGGGCGGGGAACATACAATGAGCAGTTCTTC. Protein: CASSLGRGTYNEQFF. The genes are TRBV11-2 and TRBJ2-1, with TRBD2 as a possible D gene (6 bases). The CDR3 has 15 residues. Trimming pared 1 base from V and 4 bases from J, leaving 11 bases between. Per the germline V gene, CDR1 is SGHAT and CDR2 is FQNNGV.

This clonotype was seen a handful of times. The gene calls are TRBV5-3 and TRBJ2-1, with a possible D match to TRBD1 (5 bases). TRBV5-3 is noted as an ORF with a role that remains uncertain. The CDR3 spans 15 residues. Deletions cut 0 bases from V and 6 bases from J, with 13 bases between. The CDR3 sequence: CARSLGPDQGNEQFF. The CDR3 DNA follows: TGTGCCAGAAGCTTGGGGCCAGACCAGGGCAATGAGCAGTTCTTC.

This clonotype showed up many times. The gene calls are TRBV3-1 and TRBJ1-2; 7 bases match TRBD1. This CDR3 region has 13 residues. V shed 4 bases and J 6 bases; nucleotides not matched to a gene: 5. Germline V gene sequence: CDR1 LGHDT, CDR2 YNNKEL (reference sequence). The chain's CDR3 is CASSRQGVDGYTF. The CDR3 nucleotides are TGTGCCAGCAGCCGACAGGGCGTCGATGGCTACACCTTC.

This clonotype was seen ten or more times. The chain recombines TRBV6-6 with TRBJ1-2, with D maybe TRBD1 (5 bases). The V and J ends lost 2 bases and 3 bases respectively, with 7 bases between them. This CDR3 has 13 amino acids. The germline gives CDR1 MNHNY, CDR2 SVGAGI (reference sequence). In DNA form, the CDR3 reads TGTGCCAGCAGTTACGGAGGGGACTATGGCTACACCTTC. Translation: CASSYGGDYGYTF.

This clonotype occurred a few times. CDR3 amino acids: CASSRDRGTGNQPQHF. In nucleotides, the CDR3 is TGTGCCAGCAGCCGGGACAGGGGGACGGGCAATCAGCCCCAGCATTTT. The genes are TRBV5-4 and TRBJ1-5; TRBD1 aligns across 11 bases. The CDR3 runs to 16 residues. V was pared by 4 bases and J by 2 bases, with 5 bases of the junction left unmatched. Germline CDR1 is SGHNT and CDR2 is YYREEE (reference sequence).

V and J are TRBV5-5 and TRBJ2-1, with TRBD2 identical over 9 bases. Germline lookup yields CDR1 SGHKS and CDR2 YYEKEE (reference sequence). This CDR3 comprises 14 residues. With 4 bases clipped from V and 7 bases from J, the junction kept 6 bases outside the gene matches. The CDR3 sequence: CASSHSGRFNEQFF. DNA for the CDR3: TGTGCCAGCAGCCACAGCGGGAGGTTTAATGAGCAGTTCTTC.

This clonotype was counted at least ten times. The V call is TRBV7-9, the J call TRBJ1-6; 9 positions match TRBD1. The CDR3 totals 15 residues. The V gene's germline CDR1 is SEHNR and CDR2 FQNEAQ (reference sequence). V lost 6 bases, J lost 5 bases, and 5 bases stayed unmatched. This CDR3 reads CASRTRTGDNSPLHF. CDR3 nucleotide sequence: TGTGCCAGCAGAACCCGGACAGGGGATAATTCACCCCTCCACTTT.

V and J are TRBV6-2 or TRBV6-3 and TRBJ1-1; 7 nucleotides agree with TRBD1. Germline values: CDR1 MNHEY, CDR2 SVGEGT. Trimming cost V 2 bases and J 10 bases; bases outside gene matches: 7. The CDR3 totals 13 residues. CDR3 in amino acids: CASSYETGYRAFF. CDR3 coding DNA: TGTGCCAGCAGTTACGAGACAGGGTATCGAGCTTTCTTT.

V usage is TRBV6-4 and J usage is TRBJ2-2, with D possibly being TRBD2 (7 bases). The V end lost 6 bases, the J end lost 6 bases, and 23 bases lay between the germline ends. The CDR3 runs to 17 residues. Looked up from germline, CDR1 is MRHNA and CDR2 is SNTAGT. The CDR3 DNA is TGTGCCAGCAGCCCCTTCAGGGGACTACAATTGGCCGGGGAGCTGTTTTTT. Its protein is CASSPFRGLQLAGELFF.

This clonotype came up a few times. CDR3 region: CASSRGRQSSNTGELFF. The CDR3 bases are TGTGCCAGCAGCCGAGGCAGACAGTCGTCGAACACCGGGGAGCTGTTTTTT. The chain joins TRBV5-6 to TRBJ2-2; D perhaps matches TRBD1 (5 bases). CDR3 size: 17 residues. V was shortened by 4 bases and J by 0 bases, with 16 bases between the two germline ends. CDR1 and CDR2 from the germline V gene are SGHDT and YYEEEE.

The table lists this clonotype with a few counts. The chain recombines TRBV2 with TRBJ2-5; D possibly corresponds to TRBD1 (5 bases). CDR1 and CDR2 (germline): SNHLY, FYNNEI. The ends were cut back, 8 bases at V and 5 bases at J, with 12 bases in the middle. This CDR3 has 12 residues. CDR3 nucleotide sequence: TGTGCCAGCTTGGGCAGGGTGGAGACCCAGTACTTC. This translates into CASLGRVETQYF.

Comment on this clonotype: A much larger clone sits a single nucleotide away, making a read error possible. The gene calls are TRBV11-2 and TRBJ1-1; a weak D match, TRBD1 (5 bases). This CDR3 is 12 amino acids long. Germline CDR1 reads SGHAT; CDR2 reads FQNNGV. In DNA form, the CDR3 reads TGTGCCAGCAGCCTAGGGGAGACTGAAGTTTTCTTT. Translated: CASSLGETEVFF.

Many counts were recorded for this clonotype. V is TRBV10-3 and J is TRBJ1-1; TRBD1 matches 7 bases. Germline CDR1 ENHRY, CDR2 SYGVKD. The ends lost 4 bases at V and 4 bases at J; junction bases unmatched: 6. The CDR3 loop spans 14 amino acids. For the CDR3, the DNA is TGTGCCATCAGTGTTGACAGGGAGGGCACTGAAGCTTTCTTT. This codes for CAISVDREGTEAFF.

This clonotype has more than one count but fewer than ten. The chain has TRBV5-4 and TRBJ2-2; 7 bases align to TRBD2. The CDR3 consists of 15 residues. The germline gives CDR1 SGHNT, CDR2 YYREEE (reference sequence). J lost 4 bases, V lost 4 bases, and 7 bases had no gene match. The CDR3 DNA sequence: TGTGCCAGCAGCCTCAGCGGGGCCAGCACCGGGGAGCTGTTTTTT. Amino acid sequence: CASSLSGASTGELFF.

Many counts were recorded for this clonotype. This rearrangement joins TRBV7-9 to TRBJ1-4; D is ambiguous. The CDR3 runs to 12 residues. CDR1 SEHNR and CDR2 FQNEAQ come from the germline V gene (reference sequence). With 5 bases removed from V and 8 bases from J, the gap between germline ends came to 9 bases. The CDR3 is CASSPEVEKLFF. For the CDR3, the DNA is TGTGCCAGCAGCCCAGAGGTGGAAAAACTGTTTTTT.

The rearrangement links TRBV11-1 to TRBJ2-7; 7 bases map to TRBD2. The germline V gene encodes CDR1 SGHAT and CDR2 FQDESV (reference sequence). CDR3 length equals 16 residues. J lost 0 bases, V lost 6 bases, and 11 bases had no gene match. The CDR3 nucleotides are TGTGCCAGCAGTTCAGACGGGAGGACGAACTCCTACGAGCAGTACTTC. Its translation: CASSSDGRTNSYEQYF.

CDR3 sequence (DNA): TGTGCCAGCAGACCCCGACAGGGCCACACAGATACGCAGTATTTT. As protein: CASRPRQGHTDTQYF. The chain links TRBV12-3 or TRBV12-4 to TRBJ2-3, with TRBD1 identical over 7 bases. The length of the CDR3 is 15 residues. After removal of 6 bases from V and 2 bases from J, the junction contained 8 bases not matched to a gene.

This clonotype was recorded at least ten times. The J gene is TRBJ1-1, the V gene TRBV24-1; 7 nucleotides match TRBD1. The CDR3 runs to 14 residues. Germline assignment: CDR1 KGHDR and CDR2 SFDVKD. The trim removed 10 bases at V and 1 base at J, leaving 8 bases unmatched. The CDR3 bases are TGTGCCACACGACAGGGTTTCGGGAACACTGAAGCTTTCTTT. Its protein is CATRQGFGNTEAFF.

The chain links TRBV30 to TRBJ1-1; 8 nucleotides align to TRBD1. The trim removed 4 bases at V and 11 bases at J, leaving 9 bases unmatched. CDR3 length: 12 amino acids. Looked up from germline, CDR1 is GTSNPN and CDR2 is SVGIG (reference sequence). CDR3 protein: CAWTRDRPPAFF. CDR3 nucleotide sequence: TGTGCCTGGACCCGGGACAGGCCACCCGCTTTCTTT.

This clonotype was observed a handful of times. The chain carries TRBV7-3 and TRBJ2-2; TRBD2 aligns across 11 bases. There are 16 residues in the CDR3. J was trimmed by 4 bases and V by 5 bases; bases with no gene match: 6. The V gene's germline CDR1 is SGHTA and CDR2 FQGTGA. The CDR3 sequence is CASSPRTSGSTGELFF. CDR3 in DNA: TGTGCCAGCAGCCCAAGGACTAGCGGGTCCACCGGGGAGCTGTTTTTT. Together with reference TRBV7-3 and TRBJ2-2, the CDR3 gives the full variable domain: GAGVSQTPSNKVTEKGKYVELRCDPISGHTALYWYRQSLGQGPEFLIYFQGTGAADDSGLPNDRFFAVRPEGSVSTLKIQRTERGDSAVYLCASSPRTSGSTGELFFGEGSRLTVL.

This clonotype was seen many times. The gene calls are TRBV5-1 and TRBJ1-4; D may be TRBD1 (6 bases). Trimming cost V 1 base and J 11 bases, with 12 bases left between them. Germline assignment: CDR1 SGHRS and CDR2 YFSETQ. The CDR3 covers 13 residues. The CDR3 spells CASSLWGPDKLFF. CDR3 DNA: TGCGCCAGCAGCTTGTGGGGGCCGGACAAACTGTTTTTT. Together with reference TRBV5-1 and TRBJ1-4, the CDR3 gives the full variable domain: KAGVTQTPRYLIKTRGQQVTLSCSPISGHRSVSWYQQTPGQGLQFLFEYFSETQRNKGNFPGRFSGRQFSNSRSEMNVSTLELGDSALYLCASSLWGPDKLFFGSGTQLSVL.

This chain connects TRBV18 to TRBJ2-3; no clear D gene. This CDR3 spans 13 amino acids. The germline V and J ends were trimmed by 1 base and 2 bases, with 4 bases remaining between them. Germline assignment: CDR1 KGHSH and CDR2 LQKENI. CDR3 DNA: TGTGCCAGCTCACCACTTATCACAGATACGCAGTATTTT. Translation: CASSPLITDTQYF.

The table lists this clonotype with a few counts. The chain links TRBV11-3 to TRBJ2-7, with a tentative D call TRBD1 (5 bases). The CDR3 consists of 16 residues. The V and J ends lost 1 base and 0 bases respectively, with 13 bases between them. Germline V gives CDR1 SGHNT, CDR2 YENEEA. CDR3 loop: CASSLVTTTASYEQYF. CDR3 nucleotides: TGTGCCAGCAGCTTAGTCACCACGACAGCCTCCTACGAGCAGTACTTC.

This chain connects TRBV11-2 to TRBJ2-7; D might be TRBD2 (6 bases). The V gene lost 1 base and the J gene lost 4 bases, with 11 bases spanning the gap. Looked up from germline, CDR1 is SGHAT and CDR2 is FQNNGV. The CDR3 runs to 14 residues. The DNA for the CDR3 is TGTGCCAGCAGCTTAGTCCCGGAGGGATACGAGCAGTACTTC. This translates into CASSLVPEGYEQYF.

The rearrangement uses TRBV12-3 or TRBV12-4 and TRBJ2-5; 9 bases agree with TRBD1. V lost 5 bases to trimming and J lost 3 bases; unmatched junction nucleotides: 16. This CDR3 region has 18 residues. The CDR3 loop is CASSPPGQGILFKETQYF. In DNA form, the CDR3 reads TGTGCCAGCAGTCCTCCGGGACAGGGTATTCTTTTTAAAGAGACCCAGTACTTC.

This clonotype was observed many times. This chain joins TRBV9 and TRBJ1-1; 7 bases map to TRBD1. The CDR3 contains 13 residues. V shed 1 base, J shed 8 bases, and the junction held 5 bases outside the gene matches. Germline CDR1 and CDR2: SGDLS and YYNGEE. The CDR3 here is CASSVSGTDEAFF. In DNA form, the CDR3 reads TGTGCCAGCAGCGTATCCGGGACAGACGAAGCTTTCTTT. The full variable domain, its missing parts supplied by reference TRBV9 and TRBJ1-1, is DSGVTQTPKHLITATGQRVTLRCSPRSGDLSVYWYQQSLDQGLQFLIQYYNGEERAKGNILERFSAQQFPDLHSELNLSSLELGDSALYFCASSVSGTDEAFFGQGTRLTVV.

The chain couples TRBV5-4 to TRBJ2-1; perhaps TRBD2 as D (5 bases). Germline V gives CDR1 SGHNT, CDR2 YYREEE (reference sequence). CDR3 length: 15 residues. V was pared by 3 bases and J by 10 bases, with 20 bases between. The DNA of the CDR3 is TGTGCCAGCAGCTCAAAAGACGGTCTAGGAGGCGAGCAGTTCTTC. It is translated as CASSSKDGLGGEQFF.

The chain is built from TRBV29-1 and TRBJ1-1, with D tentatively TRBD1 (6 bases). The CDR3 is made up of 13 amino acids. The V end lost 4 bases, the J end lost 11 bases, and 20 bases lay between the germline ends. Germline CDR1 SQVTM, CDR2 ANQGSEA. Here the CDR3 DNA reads TGCAGCGTTGCCTCCTTTGGTGGGCAGGGGGCTTTCTTT. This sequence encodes CSVASFGGQGAFF. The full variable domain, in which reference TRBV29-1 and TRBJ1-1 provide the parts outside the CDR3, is SAVISQKPSRDICQRGTSLTIQCQVDSQVTMMFWYRQQPGQSLTLIATANQGSEATYESGFVIDKFPISRPNLTFSTLTVSNMSPEDSSIYLCSVASFGGQGAFFGQGTRLTVV.

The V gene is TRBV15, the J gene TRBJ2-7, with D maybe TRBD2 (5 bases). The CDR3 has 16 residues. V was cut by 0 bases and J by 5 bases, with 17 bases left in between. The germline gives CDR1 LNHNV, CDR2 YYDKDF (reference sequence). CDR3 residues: CATSRDGQGGFDEQYF. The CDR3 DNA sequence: TGTGCCACCAGCAGAGATGGGCAAGGAGGATTCGACGAGCAGTACTTC.

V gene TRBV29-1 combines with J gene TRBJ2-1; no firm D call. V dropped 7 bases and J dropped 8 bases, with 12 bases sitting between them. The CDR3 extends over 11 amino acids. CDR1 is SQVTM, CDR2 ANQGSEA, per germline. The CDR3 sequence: CSGERGDEQFF. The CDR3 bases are TGCAGCGGTGAGCGTGGGGATGAGCAGTTCTTC.

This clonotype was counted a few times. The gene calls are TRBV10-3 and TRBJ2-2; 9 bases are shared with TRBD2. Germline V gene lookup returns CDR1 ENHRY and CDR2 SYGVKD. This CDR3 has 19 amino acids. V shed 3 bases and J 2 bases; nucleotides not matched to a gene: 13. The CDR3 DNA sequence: TGTGCCATCAGTGACGGTGTAGAGAGCGGGGGGCTCAACACCGGGGAGCTGTTTTTT. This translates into CAISDGVESGGLNTGELFF.